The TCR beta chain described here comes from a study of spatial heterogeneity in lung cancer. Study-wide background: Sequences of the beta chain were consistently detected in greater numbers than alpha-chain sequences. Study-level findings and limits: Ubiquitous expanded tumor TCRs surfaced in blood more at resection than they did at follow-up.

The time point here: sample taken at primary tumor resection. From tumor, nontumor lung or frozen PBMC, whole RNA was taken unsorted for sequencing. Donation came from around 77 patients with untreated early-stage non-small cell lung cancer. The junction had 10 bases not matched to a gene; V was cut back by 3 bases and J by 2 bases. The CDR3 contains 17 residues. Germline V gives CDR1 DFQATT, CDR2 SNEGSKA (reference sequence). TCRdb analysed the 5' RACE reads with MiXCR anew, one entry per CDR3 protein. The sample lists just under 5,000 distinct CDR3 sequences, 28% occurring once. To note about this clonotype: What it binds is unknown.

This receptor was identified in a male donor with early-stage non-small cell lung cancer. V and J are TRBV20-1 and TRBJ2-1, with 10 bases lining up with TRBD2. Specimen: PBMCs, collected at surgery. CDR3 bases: TGCAGTGCTAGTGCGAGCGGGAGGGCCGGGCCCTACAATGAGCAGTTCTTC. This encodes CSASASGRAGPYNEQFF.